This record concerns one T cell receptor beta chain sequence. Its matching antigen is unknown. This sample stems from a study of cytomegalovirus exposure and HLA in healthy donors. Study-wide findings and caveats: The study listed 150 to 200 cytomegalovirus-associated TCR beta chains.

V lost 0 bases and J 9 bases, leaving 13 bases between the germline ends. The germline V gene encodes CDR1 SGHTS and CDR2 YDEGEE. The CDR3 contains 14 residues. The table came from immunoSEQ multiplex PCR; TCRdb's copy has only in-frame clones and leaves some out. The data hold over 85,000 clones, with about 93% observed a single time. V and J are TRBV5-8 and TRBJ2-1; D perhaps matches TRBD2 (5 bases). Material: PBMCs. This receptor was identified in a woman in her twenties or thirties in good health and CMV-seropositive. The CDR3 DNA follows: TGTGCCAGCAGCTTGGATAGGGTGGCGGGTGAGCAGTTCTTC. Translated, it gives CASSLDRVAGEQFF.